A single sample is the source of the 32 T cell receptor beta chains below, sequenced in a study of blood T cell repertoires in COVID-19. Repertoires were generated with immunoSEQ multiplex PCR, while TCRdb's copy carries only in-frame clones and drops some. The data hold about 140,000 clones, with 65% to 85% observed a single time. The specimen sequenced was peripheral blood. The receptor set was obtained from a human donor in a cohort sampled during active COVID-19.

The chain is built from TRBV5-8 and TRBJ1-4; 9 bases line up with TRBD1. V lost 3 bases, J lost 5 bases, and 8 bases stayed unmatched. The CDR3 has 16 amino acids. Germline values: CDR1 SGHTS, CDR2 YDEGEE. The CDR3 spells CASSSLQGAGNEKLFF. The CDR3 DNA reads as TGTGCCAGCAGCTCACTACAGGGGGCAGGGAATGAAAAACTGTTTTTT.

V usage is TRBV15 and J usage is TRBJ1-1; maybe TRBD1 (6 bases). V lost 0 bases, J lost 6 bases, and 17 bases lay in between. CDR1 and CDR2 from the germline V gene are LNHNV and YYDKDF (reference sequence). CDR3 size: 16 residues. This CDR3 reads CATSREWAGVGAEAFF. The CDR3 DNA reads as TGTGCCACCAGCAGAGAATGGGCAGGGGTTGGCGCTGAAGCTTTCTTT. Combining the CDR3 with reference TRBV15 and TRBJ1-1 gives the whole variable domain DAMVIQNPRYQVTQFGKPVTLSCSQTLNHNVMYWYQQKSSQAPKLLFHYYDKDFNNEADTPDNFQSRRPNTSFCFLDIRSPGLGDTAMYLCATSREWAGVGAEAFFGQGTRLTVV.

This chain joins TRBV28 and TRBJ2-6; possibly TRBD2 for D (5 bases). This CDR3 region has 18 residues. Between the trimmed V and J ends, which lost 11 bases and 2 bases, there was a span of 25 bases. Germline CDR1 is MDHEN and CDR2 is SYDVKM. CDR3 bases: TGTGCCCCCCCCGGGTTGACTCGGGAAAACACTGGGGCCAACGTCCTGACTTTC. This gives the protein CAPPGLTRENTGANVLTF.

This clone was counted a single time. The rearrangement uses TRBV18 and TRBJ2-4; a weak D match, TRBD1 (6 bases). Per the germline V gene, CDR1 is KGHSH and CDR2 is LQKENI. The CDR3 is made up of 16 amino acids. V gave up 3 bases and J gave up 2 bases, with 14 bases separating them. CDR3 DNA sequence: TGTGCCAGCTCACCCCTCGGACAGAGAACCAAAAACATTCAGTACTTC. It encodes CASSPLGQRTKNIQYF.

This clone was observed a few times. The CDR3 coding sequence is TGTGCCAGCTCCTTATTGCAGGAAGAGACCCAGTACTTC. Protein product: CASSLLQEETQYF. This chain connects TRBV18 to TRBJ2-5; D not resolved. Trimming left V 6 bases short and J 3 bases short, with 11 bases between. Per the germline V gene, CDR1 is KGHSH and CDR2 is LQKENI. The CDR3 runs to 13 residues. The full variable domain, its missing parts supplied by reference TRBV18 and TRBJ2-5, is NAGVMQNPRHLVRRRGQEARLRCSPMKGHSHVYWYRQLPEEGLKFMVYLQKENIIDESGMPKERFSAEFPKEGPSILRIQQVVRGDSAAYFCASSLLQEETQYFGPGTRLLVL.

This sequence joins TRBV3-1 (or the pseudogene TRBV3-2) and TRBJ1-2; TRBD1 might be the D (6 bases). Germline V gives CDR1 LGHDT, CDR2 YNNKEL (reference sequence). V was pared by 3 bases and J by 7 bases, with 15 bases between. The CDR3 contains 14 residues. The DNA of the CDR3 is TGTGCCAGCAGCCAGCCCACAGGGAGTACTGGCTACACCTTC. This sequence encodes CASSQPTGSTGYTF.

The CDR3 reads CASSEAAGGPDTQYF. CDR3 in DNA: TGTGCCAGCAGTGAAGCGGCGGGGGGGCCAGATACGCAGTATTTT. V usage is TRBV6-1 and J usage is TRBJ2-3; 9 nucleotides align to TRBD2. The J segment lost 4 bases and the V segment lost 0 bases, leaving 2 bases of the junction unmatched. This CDR3 contains 15 residues. Germline CDR1 MNHNS, CDR2 SASEGT.

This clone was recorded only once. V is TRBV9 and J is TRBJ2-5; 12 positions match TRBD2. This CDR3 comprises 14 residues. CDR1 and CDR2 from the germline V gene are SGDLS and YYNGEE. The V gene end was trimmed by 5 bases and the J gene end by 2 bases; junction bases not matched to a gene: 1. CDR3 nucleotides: TGTGCCAGCAGTGGACTAGCGGGGCAAGAGACCCAGTACTTC. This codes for CASSGLAGQETQYF.

The CDR3 spells CASSQDSRRGGRDTGELFF. The CDR3 region has the DNA TGCGCCAGCAGCCAAGATTCCCGGCGGGGGGGACGGGACACCGGGGAGCTGTTTTTT. The V and J genes are TRBV4-1 and TRBJ2-2, with 9 bases matching TRBD2. CDR3 length: 19 residues. V lost 0 bases and J lost 3; bases outside the gene matches: 11. The V gene's germline CDR1 is MGHRA and CDR2 YSYEKL.

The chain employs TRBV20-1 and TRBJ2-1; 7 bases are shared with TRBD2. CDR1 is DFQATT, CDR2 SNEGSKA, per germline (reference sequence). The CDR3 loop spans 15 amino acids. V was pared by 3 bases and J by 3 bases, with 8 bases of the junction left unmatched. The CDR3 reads CSASGSSGYYNEQFF. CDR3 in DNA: TGCAGTGCTAGTGGGTCTAGCGGCTACTACAATGAGCAGTTCTTC.

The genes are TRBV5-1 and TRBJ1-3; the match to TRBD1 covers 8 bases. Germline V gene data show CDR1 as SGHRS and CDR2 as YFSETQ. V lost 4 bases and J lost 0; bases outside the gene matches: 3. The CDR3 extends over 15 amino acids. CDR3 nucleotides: TGCGCCAGCAGCATCACAGGGGGCTCTGGAAACACCATATATTTT. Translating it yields CASSITGGSGNTIYF.

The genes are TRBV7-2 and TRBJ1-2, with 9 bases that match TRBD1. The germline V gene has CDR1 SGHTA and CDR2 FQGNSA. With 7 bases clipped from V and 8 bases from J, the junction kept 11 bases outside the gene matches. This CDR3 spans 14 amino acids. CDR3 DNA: TGTGCCAGCACCTCCCCGGACAGGGGCGTCGGCTACACCTTC. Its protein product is CASTSPDRGVGYTF.

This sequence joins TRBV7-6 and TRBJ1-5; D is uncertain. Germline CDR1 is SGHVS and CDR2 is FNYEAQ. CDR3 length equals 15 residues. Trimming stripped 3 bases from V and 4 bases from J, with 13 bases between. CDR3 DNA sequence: TGTGCCAGCAGCTTGGGGTCGGGGAGTAATCAGCCCCAGCATTTT. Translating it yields CASSLGSGSNQPQHF.

The CDR3 DNA reads TGTGCCAGCATCGATCCCGGGAGAAGCACAGATACGCAGTATTTT. Protein sequence: CASIDPGRSTDTQYF. The chain recombines TRBV6-5 with TRBJ2-3, with a possible D match to TRBD2 (6 bases). The CDR3 covers 15 residues. V lost 7 bases and J 0 bases, leaving 14 bases between the germline ends. Germline V gene lookup returns CDR1 MNHEY and CDR2 SVGAGI.

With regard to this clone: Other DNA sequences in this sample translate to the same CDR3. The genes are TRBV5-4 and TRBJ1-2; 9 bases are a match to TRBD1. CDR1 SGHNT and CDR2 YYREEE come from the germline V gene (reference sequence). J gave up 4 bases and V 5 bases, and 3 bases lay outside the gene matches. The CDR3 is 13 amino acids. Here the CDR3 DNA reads TGTGCCAGCAGTCCGGACAGGGGCTATGGCTACACCTTC. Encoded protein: CASSPDRGYGYTF.

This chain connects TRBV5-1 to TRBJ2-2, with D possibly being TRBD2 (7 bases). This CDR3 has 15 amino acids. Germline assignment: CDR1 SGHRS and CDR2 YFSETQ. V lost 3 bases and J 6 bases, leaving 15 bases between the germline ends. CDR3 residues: CASSSMGAGAGELFF. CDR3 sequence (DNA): TGCGCCAGCAGCTCGATGGGGGCGGGAGCCGGGGAGCTGTTTTTT.

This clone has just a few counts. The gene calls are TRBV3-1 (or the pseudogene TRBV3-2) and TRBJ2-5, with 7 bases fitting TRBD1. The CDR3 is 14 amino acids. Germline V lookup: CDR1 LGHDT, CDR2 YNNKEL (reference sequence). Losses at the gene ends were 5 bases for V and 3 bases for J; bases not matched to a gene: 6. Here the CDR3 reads CASSSRDREETQYF. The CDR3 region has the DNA TGTGCCAGCAGCAGCCGGGACAGAGAAGAGACCCAGTACTTC.

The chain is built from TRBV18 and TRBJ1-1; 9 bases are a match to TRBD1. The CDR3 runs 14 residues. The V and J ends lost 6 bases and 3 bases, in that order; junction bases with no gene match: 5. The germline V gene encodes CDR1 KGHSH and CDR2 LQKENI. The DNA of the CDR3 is TGTGCCAGCTCCTCGGGACAGGGAGACACTGAAGCTTTCTTT. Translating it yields CASSSGQGDTEAFF.

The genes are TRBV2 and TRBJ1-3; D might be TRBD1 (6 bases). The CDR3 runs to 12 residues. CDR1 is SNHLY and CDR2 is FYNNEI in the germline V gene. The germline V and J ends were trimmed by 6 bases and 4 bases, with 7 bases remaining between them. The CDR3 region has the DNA TGTGCCAGCAGGGGGACAGGAAACACCATATATTTT. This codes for CASRGTGNTIYF.

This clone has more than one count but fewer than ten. The CDR3 loop reads CAISESKGQADNEQFF. In DNA, the CDR3 is TGTGCCATCAGTGAATCTAAAGGACAGGCCGACAATGAGCAGTTCTTC. V usage is TRBV10-3 and J usage is TRBJ2-1; 7 bases map to TRBD1. Germline V lookup: CDR1 ENHRY, CDR2 SYGVKD. After removal of 3 bases from V and 5 bases from J, the junction contained 10 bases not matched to a gene. The CDR3 contains 16 residues.

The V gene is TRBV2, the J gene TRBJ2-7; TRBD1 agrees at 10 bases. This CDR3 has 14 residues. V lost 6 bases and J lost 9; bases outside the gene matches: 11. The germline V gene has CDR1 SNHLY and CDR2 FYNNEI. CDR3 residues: CASSRGQGVKGQYF. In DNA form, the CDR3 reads TGTGCCAGCAGCCGAGGACAGGGGGTAAAGGGGCAGTACTTC.

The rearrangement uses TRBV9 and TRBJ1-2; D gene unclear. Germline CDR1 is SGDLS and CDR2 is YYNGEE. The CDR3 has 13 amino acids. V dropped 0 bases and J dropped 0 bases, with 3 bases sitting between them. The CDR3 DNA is TGTGCCAGCAGCGTAGCCACTAACTATGGCTACACCTTC. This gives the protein CASSVATNYGYTF. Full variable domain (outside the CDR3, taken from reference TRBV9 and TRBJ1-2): DSGVTQTPKHLITATGQRVTLRCSPRSGDLSVYWYQQSLDQGLQFLIQYYNGEERAKGNILERFSAQQFPDLHSELNLSSLELGDSALYFCASSVATNYGYTFGSGTRLTVV.

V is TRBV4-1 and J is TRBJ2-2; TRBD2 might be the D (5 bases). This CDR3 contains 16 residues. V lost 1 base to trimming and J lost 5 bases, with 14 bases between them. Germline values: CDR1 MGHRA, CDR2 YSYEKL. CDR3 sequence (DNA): TGCGCCAGCAGCCAAGGAGGCAGCGGTCAAACCGGGGAGCTGTTTTTT. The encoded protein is CASSQGGSGQTGELFF.

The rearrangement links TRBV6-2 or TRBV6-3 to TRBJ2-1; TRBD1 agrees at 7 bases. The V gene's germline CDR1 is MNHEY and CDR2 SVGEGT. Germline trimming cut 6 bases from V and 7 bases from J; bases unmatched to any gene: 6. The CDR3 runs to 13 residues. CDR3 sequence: CASSGSTGNEQFF. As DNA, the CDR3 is TGTGCCAGCAGCGGGTCGACAGGGAATGAGCAGTTCTTC.

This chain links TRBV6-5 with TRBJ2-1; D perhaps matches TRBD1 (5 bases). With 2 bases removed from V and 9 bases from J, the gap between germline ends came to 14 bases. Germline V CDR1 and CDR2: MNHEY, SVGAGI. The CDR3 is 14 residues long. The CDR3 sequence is CASSYEAGLGEQFF. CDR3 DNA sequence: TGTGCCAGCAGTTACGAGGCAGGGCTCGGTGAGCAGTTCTTC.

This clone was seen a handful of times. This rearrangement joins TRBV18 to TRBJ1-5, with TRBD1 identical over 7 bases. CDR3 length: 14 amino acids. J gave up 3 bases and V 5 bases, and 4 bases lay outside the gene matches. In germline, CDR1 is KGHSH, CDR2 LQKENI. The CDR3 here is CASSSGGNNQPQHF. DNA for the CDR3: TGTGCCAGCTCATCAGGGGGGAACAATCAGCCCCAGCATTTT.

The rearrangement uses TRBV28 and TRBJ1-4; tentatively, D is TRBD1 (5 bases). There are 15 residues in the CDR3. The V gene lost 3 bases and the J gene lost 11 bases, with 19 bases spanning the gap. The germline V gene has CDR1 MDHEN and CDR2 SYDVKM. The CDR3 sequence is CASSLGRQGLVKLFF. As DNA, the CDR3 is TGTGCCAGCAGTTTGGGGCGTCAGGGTTTGGTGAAACTGTTTTTT.

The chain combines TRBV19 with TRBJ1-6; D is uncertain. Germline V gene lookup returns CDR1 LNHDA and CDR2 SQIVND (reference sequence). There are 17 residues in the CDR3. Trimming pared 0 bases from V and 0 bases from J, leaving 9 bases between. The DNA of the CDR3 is TGTGCCAGTAGTATAGAGCATCTCAGCTCCTATAATTCACCCCTCCACTTT. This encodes CASSIEHLSSYNSPLHF.

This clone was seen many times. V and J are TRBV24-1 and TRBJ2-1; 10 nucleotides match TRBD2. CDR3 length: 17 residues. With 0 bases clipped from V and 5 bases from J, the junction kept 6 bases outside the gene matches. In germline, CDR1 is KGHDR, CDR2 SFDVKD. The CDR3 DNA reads TGTGCCACCAGTGATTTGGGCATAGCGGGGGGCAACAATGAGCAGTTCTTC. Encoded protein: CATSDLGIAGGNNEQFF.

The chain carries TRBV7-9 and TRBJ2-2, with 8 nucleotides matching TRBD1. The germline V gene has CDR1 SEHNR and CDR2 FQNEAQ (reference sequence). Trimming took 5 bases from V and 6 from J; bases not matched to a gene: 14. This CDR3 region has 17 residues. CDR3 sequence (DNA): TGTGCCAGCAGCCCAGGGGGCGCAGGTGTTTACTCCGGGGAGCTGTTTTTT. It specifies CASSPGGAGVYSGELFF.

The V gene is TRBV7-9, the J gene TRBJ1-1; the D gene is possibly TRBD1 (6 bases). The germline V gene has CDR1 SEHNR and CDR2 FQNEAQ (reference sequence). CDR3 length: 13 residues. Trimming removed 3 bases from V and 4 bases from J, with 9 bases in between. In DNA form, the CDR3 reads TGTGCCAGCAGCTTTTGGGGGCTCACTGAAGCTTTCTTT. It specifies CASSFWGLTEAFF.

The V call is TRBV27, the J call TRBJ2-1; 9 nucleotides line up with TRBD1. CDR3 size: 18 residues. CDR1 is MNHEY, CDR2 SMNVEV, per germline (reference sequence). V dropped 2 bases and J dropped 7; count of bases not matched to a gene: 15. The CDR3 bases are TGTGCCAGCAGTTTACCAATTCGTCCCGGGACAGGGAAAAATGAGCAGTTCTTC. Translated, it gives CASSLPIRPGTGKNEQFF.